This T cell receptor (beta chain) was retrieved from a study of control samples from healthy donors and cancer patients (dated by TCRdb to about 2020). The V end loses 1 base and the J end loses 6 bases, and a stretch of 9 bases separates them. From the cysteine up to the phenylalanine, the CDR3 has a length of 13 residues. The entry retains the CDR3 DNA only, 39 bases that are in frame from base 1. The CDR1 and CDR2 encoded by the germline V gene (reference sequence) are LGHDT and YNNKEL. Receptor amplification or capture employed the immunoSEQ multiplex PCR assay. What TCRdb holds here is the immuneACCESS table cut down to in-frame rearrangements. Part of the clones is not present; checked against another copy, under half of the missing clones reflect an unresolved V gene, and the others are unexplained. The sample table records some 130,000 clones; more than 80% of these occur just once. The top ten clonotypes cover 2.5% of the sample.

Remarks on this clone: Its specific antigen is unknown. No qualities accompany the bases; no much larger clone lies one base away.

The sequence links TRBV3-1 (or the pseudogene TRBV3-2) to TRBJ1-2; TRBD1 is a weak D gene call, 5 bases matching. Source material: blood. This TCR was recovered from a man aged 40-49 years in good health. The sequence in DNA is TGTGCCAGCAGCCAAGGGGTAGGGGATGGCTACACCTTC. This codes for CASSQGVGDGYTF.